The present T cell receptor beta chain was sequenced within a study of cytomegalovirus exposure and HLA in healthy donors (dated by TCRdb to about 2017). A note on the overall study: An earlier analysis of several hundred of the donors reported 250 to 300 Gb of sequence data and 117 million unique TCR beta sequences obtained from about 170 million T cells. An early release covering just under 650 HLA-typed donors comprised 250 to 350 gigabases of sequencing data and approximately 80 million unique TCR sequences. Of the 300 to 500 genotyped donors, less than 90% were placed in the genetic ancestry cluster associated with self-reported Caucasian donors. The study was designed to test whether signatures of past pathogen exposure could be identified by cataloging public T cell receptors. The study used immunosequencing to profile the T cell repertoires of hundreds of subjects and linked those repertoires to cytomegalovirus serostatus. Besides the first cohort of roughly 660 subjects, a separate validation cohort made up of roughly 120 different subjects was used. To predict cytomegalovirus infection status, the study combined high-throughput TCR immunosequencing, statistical association of individual TCRs with disease status, and machine learning. To study patterns of TCR occurrence, a later analysis re-analyzed previously published TCR beta repertoires from 650 to 750 donors and added high-resolution HLA genotyping. In the later analysis, no new phenotypic data were used to find candidate immune exposures; instead, reliance was placed on TCR beta sequences and their occurrence across donors. To decide whether each TCR beta V gene segment behaved as functional or pseudogenic, an earlier analysis of approximately 600 of the donors relied on high-throughput TCR beta sequencing. Donor age, sex, ethnicity and CMV serostatus were compiled together with the repertoire data. In a later genetic analysis, genome-wide SNP genotypes for about 65% of the 666 donors were used, and that subset was treated as a discovery cohort. All discovery cohort repertoires had been generated on a single sequencing platform. Both class I and class II loci were covered by HLA typing, at four-digit resolution. The number of donors typed differed by locus, with roughly 620-640 for A, B, C, DRB1 and DQB1, around 520 for DQA1, nearly 610 for DPA1, and under 490 for DPB1. Because of strong linkage in the cohort, roughly five DR-DQ haplotypes were treated as single units for association and clustering. Among around 400 genotyped donors of the cohort, an average of approximately 220,000 unique TCR beta nucleotide sequences was sequenced per donor, of which 15% to 20% were non-productive.

What the work shows at the level of the full study, not this receptor alone: Presence/absence analyses assumed roughly uniform sequencing depth across donors, an assumption that may not hold. Linkage disequilibrium might explain the correlated functional status among segregating V segments, but an unknown experimental factor could not be ruled out. An association between a missense DCLRE1C variant and V-gene and J-gene trimming of TCR beta chains was found in a later genetic analysis and replicated in an independent cohort. A cluster of highly shared sequence variants was judged likely to represent a technical artifact of the sequencing pipeline. Compared with the roughly 700-donor mean, donors in an Asian-associated ancestry cluster had fewer N-insertions in productive TCRs, according to a later genetic analysis. The study listed approximately 150 TCR beta chains as associated with cytomegalovirus. A further reported finding was that TCR beta sequences accurately predicted the HLA-A and HLA-B alleles for most subjects in the first cohort. Approximately 18 rarely observed V segments, including chromosome 9 orphons, were excluded from the earlier analysis of several hundred of the donors because counts were too low. Broadly in line with IMGT annotations, most TCR beta V segments showed up in productive rearrangements about 87% or about 30% of the time in an earlier analysis of approximately 640 of the donors. While some public TCRs were present in many individuals, most TCR sequences turned up only very rarely across donors. According to a later analysis, TCR association rates differed among HLA loci, with DRB1 alleles showing the most associated TCRs and HLA-C alleles showing the fewest. Some IMGT-functional V segments, including TRBV6-2 and TRBV6-3, could not be distinguished by the 87-base-pair reads and were therefore excluded. When HLA alleles, especially DR and DQ, strongly co-occurred, TCR associations were difficult to assign to individual alleles. A later analysis reported that several top co-occurrence clusters appeared linked to parvovirus B19, influenza, CMV and Epstein-Barr virus. The authors suggested that the approach could potentially be generalized to other disease states and immunological phenotypes. For the cohort, immune exposure information was limited to CMV serostatus. In a later analysis, HLA-associated TCR beta chains were found to be more clonally expanded and to have lower generation probabilities than equally common non-associated chains. Because some donors lacked HLA typing at each locus, the association tests relied only on the typed subset. Only TCR beta chains were sequenced in this cohort, and the absence of alpha or paired-chain data limited detectable features. Most CMV-associated TCR beta chains appeared to be HLA-restricted in a later analysis, and the HLA associations seemed to be driven largely by CMV exposure. In a later analysis, about 16,000 TCR beta sequences were associated with specific HLA alleles at a false discovery rate of 0.05. In both the original and validation cohorts, the classifier was reported to diagnose cytomegalovirus status with high specificity and sensitivity. Three of the identified cytomegalovirus-associated TCR beta chains were confirmed in vitro to be specific for cytomegalovirus antigens.

The cohort was made up of around 720 healthy bone marrow donors. At the time of sampling, all cohort members were nominally healthy, though unrecorded immune exposures were likely present. The donor tested CMV seronegative, placing the donor among the 300 to 400 seronegative members of the cohort. A peripheral blood sample was collected from each donor, and TCR beta sequencing was performed on peripheral blood mononuclear cells. Genomic DNA extraction from the blood cell samples was performed with the Qiagen DNeasy Blood Extraction Kit. A distance of 7 bases separates the germline ends of V and J, which lose 2 bases and 2 bases respectively. The CDR1 and CDR2 encoded by the germline V gene are SGHVS and FNYEAQ. The CDR3, cysteine through phenylalanine, is 14 amino acids long. Only the CDR3 DNA stays, 42 bases, in frame from base 1. A word on this clone: The antigen it recognizes is unknown. No base quality values were provided; no much bigger clone lies one nucleotide off.

The library was built by means of the immunoSEQ multiplex PCR assay. A mixture of 60 forward primers for TCR Vbeta segments and 13 reverse primers for TCR Jbeta segments was used in the multiplex PCR. The CDR3 region of rearranged TCR beta genes was amplified from genomic DNA by a multiplex PCR assay. The Illumina HiSeq System was used to sequence the amplified TCR beta libraries as 87-base-pair reads. In the authors' own workflow: A later analysis tallied tens of millions of unique TCR beta chains across the 666 repertoires, and roughly 11 million of those chains were shared by two or more donors. Raw reads were error-corrected and collapsed into unique sequences by a nearest-neighbor algorithm in which closely related sequences were merged to remove PCR and sequencing errors. Alignment of CDR3 sequences to IMGT reference sequences was used to assign V, D and J gene segments. For a sequence to be retained, at least a six-nucleotide match to both a V gene segment and a J gene segment was required. Rearrangements were classified as productive when the CDR3 lacked stop codons and remained in frame with V and J, and all other rearrangements were classified as non-productive. CDR3 was defined according to IMGT convention as the region running from the second conserved V-encoded cysteine to the conserved J-encoded phenylalanine. In an earlier analysis of 500 to 650 of the donors, sequences lacking an unambiguous match to a single V gene segment were excluded. An earlier analysis of a few hundred of the donors classified V segments as functional when productive rearrangements were above 56.7% and as segregating when the standard deviation between donors was above 5%. A statistical classification framework was built for diagnosing cytomegalovirus status from the catalog of TCR beta chain sequences. A later analysis assigned V and J genes by comparing TCR nucleotide sequences with IMGT/GENE-DB human TR gene sequences. A later analysis assigned CDR3 sequences and most-parsimonious VDJ recombination scenarios with the TCRdist pipeline. In a later analysis, every TCR beta chain was defined by the combination of its CDR3 amino acid sequence and its V-gene family, and reads without a unique V-gene family were dropped. As a way to deal with suspected cross-contamination and a sequencing artifact, a later analysis dropped more than 500 nucleotide sequences that were highly shared and had low generation probability. In a later analysis, a clonal expansion index for each public chain was calculated from normalized within-repertoire ranks of inferred template counts. In a later analysis, generation probabilities were computed with a VDJ recombination model fitted to out-of-frame rearrangements, and the resulting probabilities were checked against IGoR. In a later analysis, hypergeometric tests were used to score TCR-TCR, TCR-HLA and TCR-CMV co-occurrence, with a repertoire-size bias correction applied to TCR pairs. In a later analysis, false discovery rates were estimated by permuting HLA or CMV assignments 20 times. In a later analysis, co-occurring TCRs were grouped using DBSCAN, and TCRdist sequence similarity was added for clustering within HLA-allele-positive subsets. Repertoires with fewer than 30,000 or more than 120,000 public chains were left out of co-occurrence clustering, as were about 5 repertoires with anomalous nucleotide sharing. TCRdb holds this immuneACCESS table with in-frame rearrangements only. Some clones are missing; in checked studies, unresolved V genes explain under half, and the rest has no known cause. D and trimming come from the DNA, and the V and J calls and clone size come from that table. This sample gives 100,000 or so clones in total; nearly 85% of them show up just once. 6.1% of the sample rests with the top ten.

The sample was PBMCs. This chain is built from TRBV7-6 and TRBJ1-5; a tentative D match to TRBD1 spans 6 bases. The clonotype originates from a man between 18 and 35 years old in good health and CMV-seronegative. DNA sequence: TGTGCCAGCAGCTTATCAGGGGGCAATCAGCCCCAGCATTTT. Its coded protein is CASSLSGGNQPQHF.